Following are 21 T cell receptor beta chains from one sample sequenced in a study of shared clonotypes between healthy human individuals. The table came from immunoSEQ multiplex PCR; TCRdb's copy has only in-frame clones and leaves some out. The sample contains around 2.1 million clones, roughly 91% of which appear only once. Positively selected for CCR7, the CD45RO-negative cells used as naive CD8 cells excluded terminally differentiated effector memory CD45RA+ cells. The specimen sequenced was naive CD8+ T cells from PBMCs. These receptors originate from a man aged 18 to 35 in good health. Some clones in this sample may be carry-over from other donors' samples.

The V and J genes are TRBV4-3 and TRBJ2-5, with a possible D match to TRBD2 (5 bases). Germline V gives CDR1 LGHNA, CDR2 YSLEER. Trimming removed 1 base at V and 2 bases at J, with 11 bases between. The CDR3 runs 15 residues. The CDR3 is CASSQGVGSQETQYF. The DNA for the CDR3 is TGCGCCAGCAGCCAAGGAGTGGGGAGTCAAGAGACCCAGTACTTC.

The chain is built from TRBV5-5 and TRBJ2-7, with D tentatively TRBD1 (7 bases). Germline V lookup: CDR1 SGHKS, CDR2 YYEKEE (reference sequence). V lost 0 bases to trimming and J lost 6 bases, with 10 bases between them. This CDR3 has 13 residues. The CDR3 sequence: CASSLGQGLEQYF. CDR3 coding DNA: TGTGCCAGCAGCTTGGGACAGGGACTCGAGCAGTACTTC.

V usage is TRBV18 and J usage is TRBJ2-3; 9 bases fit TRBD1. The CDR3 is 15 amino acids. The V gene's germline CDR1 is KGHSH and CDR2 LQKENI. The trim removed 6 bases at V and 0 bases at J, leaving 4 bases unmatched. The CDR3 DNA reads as TGTGCCAGCTCCCCGGGGACAGGGAGCACAGATACGCAGTATTTT. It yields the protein CASSPGTGSTDTQYF.

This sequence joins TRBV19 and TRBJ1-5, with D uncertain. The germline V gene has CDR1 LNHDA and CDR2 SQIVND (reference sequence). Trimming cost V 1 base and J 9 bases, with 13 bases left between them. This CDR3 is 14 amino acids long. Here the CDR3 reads CASSIVPEGMPQHF. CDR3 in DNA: TGTGCCAGTAGTATAGTGCCTGAGGGTATGCCCCAGCATTTT.

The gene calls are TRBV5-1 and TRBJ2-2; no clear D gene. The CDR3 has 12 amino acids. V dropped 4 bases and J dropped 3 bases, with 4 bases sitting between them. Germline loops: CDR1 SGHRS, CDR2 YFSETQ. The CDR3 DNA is TGCGCCAGCAGCGGGGACACCGGGGAGCTGTTTTTT. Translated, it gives CASSGDTGELFF.

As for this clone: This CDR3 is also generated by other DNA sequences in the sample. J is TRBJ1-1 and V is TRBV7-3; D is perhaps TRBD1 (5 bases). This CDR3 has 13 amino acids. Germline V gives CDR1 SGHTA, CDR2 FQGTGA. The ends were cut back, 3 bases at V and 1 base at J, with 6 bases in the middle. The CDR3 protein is CASSLRGNTEAFF. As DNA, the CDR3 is TGTGCCAGCAGCTTGAGGGGGAACACTGAAGCTTTCTTT.

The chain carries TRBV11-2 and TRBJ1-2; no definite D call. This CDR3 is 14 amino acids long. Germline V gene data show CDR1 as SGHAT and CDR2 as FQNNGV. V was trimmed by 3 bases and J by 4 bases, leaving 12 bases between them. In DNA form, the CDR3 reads TGTGCCAGCAGCTTGGCCAGCCTGGGCTATGGCTACACCTTC. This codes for CASSLASLGYGYTF.

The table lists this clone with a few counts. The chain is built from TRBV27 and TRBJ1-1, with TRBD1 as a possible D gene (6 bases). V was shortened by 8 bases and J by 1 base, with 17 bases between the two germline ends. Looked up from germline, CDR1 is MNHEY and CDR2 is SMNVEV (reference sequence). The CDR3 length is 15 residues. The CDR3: CASAPLGAQNTEAFF. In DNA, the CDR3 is TGTGCCAGCGCCCCCTTGGGGGCCCAGAACACTGAAGCTTTCTTT.

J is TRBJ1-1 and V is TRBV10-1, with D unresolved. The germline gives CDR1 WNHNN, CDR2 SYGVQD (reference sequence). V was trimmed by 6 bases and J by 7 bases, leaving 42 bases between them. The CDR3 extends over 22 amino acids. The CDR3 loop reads CASSPYYANFTRAVSPRSEAFF. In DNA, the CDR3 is TGCGCCAGCAGCCCCTACTACGCCAACTTCACCAGAGCAGTGTCACCCCGGAGTGAAGCTTTCTTT.

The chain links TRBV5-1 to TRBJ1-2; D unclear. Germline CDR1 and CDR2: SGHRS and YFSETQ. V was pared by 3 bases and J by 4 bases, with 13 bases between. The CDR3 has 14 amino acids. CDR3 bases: TGCGCCAGCAGCTCGACGGACGGGTTCTATGGCTACACCTTC. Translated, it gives CASSSTDGFYGYTF. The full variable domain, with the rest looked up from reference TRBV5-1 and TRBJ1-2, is KAGVTQTPRYLIKTRGQQVTLSCSPISGHRSVSWYQQTPGQGLQFLFEYFSETQRNKGNFPGRFSGRQFSNSRSEMNVSTLELGDSALYLCASSSTDGFYGYTFGSGTRLTVV.

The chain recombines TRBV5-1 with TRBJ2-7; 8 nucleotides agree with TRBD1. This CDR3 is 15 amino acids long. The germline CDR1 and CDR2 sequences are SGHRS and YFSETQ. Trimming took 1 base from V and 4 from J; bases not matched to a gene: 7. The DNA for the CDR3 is TGCGCCAGCAGCTTGAGCGACAGGGGTTCATACGAGCAGTACTTC. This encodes CASSLSDRGSYEQYF. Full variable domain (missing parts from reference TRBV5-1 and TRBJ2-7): KAGVTQTPRYLIKTRGQQVTLSCSPISGHRSVSWYQQTPGQGLQFLFEYFSETQRNKGNFPGRFSGRQFSNSRSEMNVSTLELGDSALYLCASSLSDRGSYEQYFGPGTRLTVT.

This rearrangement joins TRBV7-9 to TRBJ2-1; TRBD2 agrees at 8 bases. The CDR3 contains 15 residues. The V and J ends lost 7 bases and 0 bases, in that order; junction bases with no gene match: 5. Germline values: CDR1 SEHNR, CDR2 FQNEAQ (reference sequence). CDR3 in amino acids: CASTGGGVSYNEQFF. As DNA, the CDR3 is TGTGCCAGCACCGGGGGGGGAGTCTCCTACAATGAGCAGTTCTTC.

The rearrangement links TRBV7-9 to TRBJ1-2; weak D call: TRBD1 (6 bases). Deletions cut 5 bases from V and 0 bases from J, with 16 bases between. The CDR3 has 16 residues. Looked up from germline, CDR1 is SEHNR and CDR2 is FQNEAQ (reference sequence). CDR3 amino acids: CASSQLGGPANYGYTF. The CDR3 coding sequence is TGTGCCAGCAGCCAACTAGGGGGTCCGGCTAACTATGGCTACACCTTC.

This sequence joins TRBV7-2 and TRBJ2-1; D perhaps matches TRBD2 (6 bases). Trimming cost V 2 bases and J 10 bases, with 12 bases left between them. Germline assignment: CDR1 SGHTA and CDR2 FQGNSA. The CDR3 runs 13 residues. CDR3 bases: TGTGCCAGCAGCTTACTGCCCGGACTAGAGCAGTTCTTC. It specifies CASSLLPGLEQFF.

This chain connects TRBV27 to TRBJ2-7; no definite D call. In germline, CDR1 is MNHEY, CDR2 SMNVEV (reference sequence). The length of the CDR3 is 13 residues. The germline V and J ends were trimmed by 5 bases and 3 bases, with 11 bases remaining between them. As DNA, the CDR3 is TGTGCCAGCAGTAACACCTGGGACTACGAGCAGTACTTC. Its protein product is CASSNTWDYEQYF.

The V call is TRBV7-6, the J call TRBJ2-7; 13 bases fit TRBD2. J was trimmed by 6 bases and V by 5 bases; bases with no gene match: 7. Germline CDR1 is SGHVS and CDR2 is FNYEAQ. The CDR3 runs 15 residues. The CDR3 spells CASSPGTSGTLEQYF. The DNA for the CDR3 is TGTGCCAGCAGCCCCGGGACTAGCGGGACCCTCGAGCAGTACTTC. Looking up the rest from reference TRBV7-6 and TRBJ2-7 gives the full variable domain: GAGVSQSPRYKVTKRGQDVALRCDPISGHVSLYWYRQALGQGPEFLTYFNYEAQQDKSGLPNDRFSAERPEGSISTLTIQRTEQRDSAMYRCASSPGTSGTLEQYFGPGTRLTVT.

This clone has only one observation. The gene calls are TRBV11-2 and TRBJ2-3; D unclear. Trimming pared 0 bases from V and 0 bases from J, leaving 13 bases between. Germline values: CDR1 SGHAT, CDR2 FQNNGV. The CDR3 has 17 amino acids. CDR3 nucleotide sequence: TGTGCCAGCAGCTTAGATCATAGACTGCTAAGCACAGATACGCAGTATTTT. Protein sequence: CASSLDHRLLSTDTQYF.

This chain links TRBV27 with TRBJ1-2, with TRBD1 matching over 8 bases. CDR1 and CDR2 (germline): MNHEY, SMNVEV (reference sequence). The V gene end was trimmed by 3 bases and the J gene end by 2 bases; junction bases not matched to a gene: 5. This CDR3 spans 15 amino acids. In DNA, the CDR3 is TGTGCCAGCAGTTTCCACGGACAGGGCAACTATGGCTACACCTTC. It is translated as CASSFHGQGNYGYTF.

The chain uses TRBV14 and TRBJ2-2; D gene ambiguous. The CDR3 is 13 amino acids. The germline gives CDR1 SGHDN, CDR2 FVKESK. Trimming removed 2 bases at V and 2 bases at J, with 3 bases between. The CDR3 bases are TGTGCCAGCAGCCAACTTAACACCGGGGAGCTGTTTTTT. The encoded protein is CASSQLNTGELFF.

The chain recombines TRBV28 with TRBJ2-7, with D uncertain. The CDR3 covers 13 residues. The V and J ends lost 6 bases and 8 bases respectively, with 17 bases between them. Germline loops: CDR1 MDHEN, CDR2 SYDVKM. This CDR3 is CASRPRSAKQQYF. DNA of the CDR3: TGTGCCAGCAGGCCCAGGAGCGCGAAACAGCAGTACTTC. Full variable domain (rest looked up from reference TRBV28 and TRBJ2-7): DVKVTQSSRYLVKRTGEKVFLECVQDMDHENMFWYRQDPGLGLRLIYFSYDVKMKEKGDIPEGYSVSREKKERFSLILESASTNQTSMYLCASRPRSAKQQYFGPGTRLTVT.

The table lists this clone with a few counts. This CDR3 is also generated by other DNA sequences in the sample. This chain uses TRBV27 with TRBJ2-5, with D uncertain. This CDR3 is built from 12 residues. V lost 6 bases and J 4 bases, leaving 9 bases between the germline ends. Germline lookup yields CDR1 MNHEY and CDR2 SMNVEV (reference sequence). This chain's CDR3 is CASSPIGETQYF. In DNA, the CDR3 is TGTGCCAGCAGCCCCATTGGAGAGACCCAGTACTTC.